Included here is one T cell receptor beta chain sequence, with context. TCRdb's copy holds only in-frame clones and misses some; the assay was immunoSEQ multiplex PCR. The sample yields about 90,000 clones, just over 90% seen once. This entry is derived from a study of blood T cell repertoires in COVID-19. Study information: T cells, B-cell-depleted T cells, or PBMCs provided the cDNA or gDNA that served as material.

The CDR3 length is 16 residues. Germline loops: CDR1 SNHLY, CDR2 FYNNEI. V was trimmed by 3 bases and J by 0 bases, leaving 14 bases between them. The chain recombines TRBV2 with TRBJ1-1, with D possibly matching TRBD1 (6 bases). The clonotype was recovered from a man in his fifties with acute or convalescent COVID-19. Material for sequencing was peripheral blood. The CDR3, as DNA: TGTGCCAGCAGTGATTTGGGGGCAACTATGAACACTGAAGCTTTCTTT. This gives the protein CASSDLGATMNTEAFF. Full variable domain (outside the CDR3, taken from reference TRBV2 and TRBJ1-1): EPEVTQTPSHQVTQMGQEVILRCVPISNHLYFYWYRQILGQKVEFLVSFYNNEISEKSEIFDDQFSVERPDGSNFTLKIRSTKLEDSAMYFCASSDLGATMNTEAFFGQGTRLTVV.